This T cell receptor (beta chain) stems from a study of vaccination and CD4 T cells after COVID-19. Study at large: Six men and four women formed the convalescents, two being Hispanic.

Treatment of the sample: approximately nine-day PBMC culture with coronavirus spike peptide pools or control peptides (ViraFEST assay). Once peptide pools had expanded antigen-specific T cells, ViraFEST sequenced TCRs. Points on this clonotype: Antigen unknown.

Cultured CD4+ T cell DNA underwent sequencing with the Oncomine TCR Beta short-read assay. Using its own MiXCR run on the PCR reads, TCRdb lists one record per CDR3 protein. The top ten clones hold approximately 21% of a sample with about 13,000 distinct CDR3 sequences, 40% to 55% of them seen once. From germline, CDR1 is MNHNS and CDR2 SASEGT. The CDR3 runs to 13 residues. After removal of 10 bases from V and 10 bases from J, the junction contained 8 bases not matched to a gene. The sequence derives from a human donor who had recovered from COVID-19. The chain recombines TRBV6-1 with TRBJ1-6; TRBD1 matches at 9 bases. Sequencing was performed on CD4+ T cells from blood, cultured in vitro, taken before SARS-CoV-2 vaccination. The CDR3 nucleotides read TGTGCCACCAGGGACAGGGAAGGCTCACCCCTCCACTTT. Translation gives CATRDREGSPLHF.